This passage covers 21 T cell receptor beta chains from one sample sequenced in a study of CD4 T cells in relation to SARS-CoV-2 and coronaviruses. Libraries were prepared by immunoSEQ multiplex PCR; TCRdb keeps only in-frame clonotypes and omits some of them. Here the sample spans 26,000 or so clones, about 70% being singletons. Their antigens remain unidentified. Unexposed donor CD4+ T cells date from about 2011-2018, before the COVID-19 pandemic. CD4+ T cells were isolated from the cells after 10 days of culture. Sequencing used CD4+ T cells from PBMCs, cultured in vitro. These receptors were taken from a human donor in good health.

The V and J genes are TRBV5-6 and TRBJ2-7; perhaps D is TRBD1 or TRBD2 (6 bases each). Germline values: CDR1 SGHDT, CDR2 YYEEEE. The CDR3 consists of 14 residues. V was clipped by 1 base and J by 3 bases, with 11 bases between them. The CDR3 region has the DNA TGTGCCAGCAGCTTGACGGGGGCAAACTACGAGCAGTACTTC. Its protein product is CASSLTGANYEQYF.

The chain combines TRBV19 with TRBJ2-3; the D call may be TRBD1 or TRBD2 (5 bases each). V lost 8 bases to trimming and J lost 1 base, with 13 bases between them. CDR3 size: 14 residues. Germline V gives CDR1 LNHDA, CDR2 SQIVND (reference sequence). This CDR3 is CASEDRGRTDTQYF. The CDR3 region has the DNA TGTGCCAGTGAGGACCGGGGACGCACAGATACGCAGTATTTT.

This chain connects TRBV14 to TRBJ1-4; TRBD1 might be the D (5 bases). Germline V gives CDR1 SGHDN, CDR2 FVKESK. This CDR3 contains 14 residues. V dropped 4 bases and J dropped 8 bases, with 14 bases sitting between them. The DNA of the CDR3 is TGTGCCAGCAGCCTGTCTCTAGGGGCCGAAAAACTGTTTTTT. This translates into CASSLSLGAEKLFF.

CDR3 sequence (DNA): TGTGCCAGCAGCTTCGCAGGGGACAACTATGGCTACACCTTC. Translated: CASSFAGDNYGYTF. The chain employs TRBV11-2 and TRBJ1-2, with D perhaps TRBD1 (6 bases). V lost 3 bases and J 2 bases, leaving 10 bases between the germline ends. Germline lookup yields CDR1 SGHAT and CDR2 FQNNGV. The CDR3 has 14 amino acids. Looking up the rest from reference TRBV11-2 and TRBJ1-2 gives the full variable domain: EAGVAQSPRYKIIEKRQSVAFWCNPISGHATLYWYQQILGQGPKLLIQFQNNGVVDDSQLPKDRFSAERLKGVDSTLKIQPAKLEDSAVYLCASSFAGDNYGYTFGSGTRLTVV.

V usage is TRBV2 and J usage is TRBJ2-1; the match to TRBD2 covers 9 bases. Unmatched junction bases numbered 4, after V lost 4 bases and J lost 3 bases. Per the germline V gene, CDR1 is SNHLY and CDR2 is FYNNEI. The CDR3 consists of 15 residues. The CDR3 sequence: CASSALAGDYNEQFF. The CDR3 bases are TGTGCCAGCAGTGCTTTAGCGGGGGACTACAATGAGCAGTTCTTC.

J is TRBJ2-5 and V is TRBV11-2, with a possible D match to TRBD2 (6 bases). The germline gives CDR1 SGHAT, CDR2 FQNNGV. The CDR3 runs to 14 residues. V was trimmed by 4 bases and J by 2 bases, leaving 11 bases between them. The CDR3 region is CASSYRDFQETQYF. The CDR3 nucleotides are TGTGCCAGCAGCTACCGGGACTTTCAAGAGACCCAGTACTTC.

This clone was seen a handful of times. The chain couples TRBV2 to TRBJ2-2, with 7 positions matching TRBD1. Germline V gives CDR1 SNHLY, CDR2 FYNNEI. The V and J ends lost 4 bases and 2 bases, in that order; junction bases with no gene match: 4. The CDR3 has 15 residues. CDR3 amino acids: CASSVRGPNTGELFF. The CDR3 nucleotides read TGTGCCAGCAGTGTGAGGGGGCCTAACACCGGGGAGCTGTTTTTT.

V and J are TRBV2 and TRBJ2-7; D is possibly TRBD1 or TRBD2 (5 bases each). The germline gives CDR1 SNHLY, CDR2 FYNNEI. The ends were cut back, 6 bases at V and 3 bases at J, with 12 bases in the middle. The CDR3 spans 13 residues. The CDR3 loop reads CASRGDGIYEQYF. In DNA form, the CDR3 reads TGTGCCAGCAGGGGGGACGGTATCTACGAGCAGTACTTC.

This chain uses TRBV19 with TRBJ1-5; D is possibly TRBD1 (6 bases). The ends were cut back, 8 bases at V and 3 bases at J, with 20 bases in the middle. There are 16 residues in the CDR3. Germline CDR1 and CDR2: LNHDA and SQIVND (reference sequence). The CDR3 sequence is CASRGRGGADNQPQHF. CDR3 nucleotides: TGTGCCAGTCGTGGCCGGGGGGGCGCCGACAATCAGCCCCAGCATTTT.

This chain links TRBV3-1 (or the pseudogene TRBV3-2) with TRBJ2-2; D is possibly TRBD2 (6 bases). CDR1 and CDR2 (germline): LGHDT, YNNKEL (reference sequence). The CDR3 contains 17 residues. Trimming took 3 bases from V and 1 from J, leaving 15 bases between them. The CDR3 nucleotides are TGTGCCAGCAGCCAGGATCCCGGGACTTTGAACACCGGGGAGCTGTTTTTT. It translates to CASSQDPGTLNTGELFF.

J is TRBJ2-1 and V is TRBV6-5, with 9 positions matching TRBD1. Trimming removed 4 bases from V and 4 bases from J; junction bases left unmatched: 8. CDR3 length: 16 residues. The germline V gene encodes CDR1 MNHEY and CDR2 SVGAGI. CDR3: CASSWGGDRAYNEQFF. Written as DNA, the CDR3 is TGTGCCAGCAGTTGGGGGGGGGACAGGGCGTACAATGAGCAGTTCTTC.

This chain links TRBV3-1 (or the pseudogene TRBV3-2) with TRBJ2-7; no clear D gene. Trimming shortened V by 1 base and J by 3 bases, and 13 bases separated the two germline ends. CDR3 size: 15 residues. Germline loops: CDR1 LGHDT, CDR2 YNNKEL (reference sequence). CDR3 protein: CASSQGPVALYEQYF. CDR3 nucleotides: TGTGCCAGCAGCCAAGGGCCCGTGGCCCTCTACGAGCAGTACTTC.

The chain combines TRBV12-3 or TRBV12-4 with TRBJ1-1; 7 nucleotides line up with TRBD1. J lost 10 bases, V lost 6 bases, and 5 bases had no gene match. The CDR3 is 11 residues long. This CDR3 reads CASRDRAGAFF. The CDR3 region has the DNA TGTGCCAGCAGAGACAGGGCGGGAGCTTTCTTT.

V gene TRBV6-6 combines with J gene TRBJ1-5, with a weak D call TRBD1 (5 bases). CDR1 MNHNY and CDR2 SVGAGI come from the germline V gene (reference sequence). The CDR3 has 16 residues. V dropped 6 bases and J dropped 5 bases, with 20 bases sitting between them. The CDR3 DNA sequence: TGTGCCAGCAGCTCCCCAGGGAGTTCGAAGGATCAGCCCCAGCATTTT. Its protein is CASSSPGSSKDQPQHF.

This chain uses TRBV5-1 with TRBJ2-5; no definite D call. The CDR3 is 15 amino acids. V was pared by 6 bases and J by 0 bases, with 15 bases between. In germline, CDR1 is SGHRS, CDR2 YFSETQ. This CDR3 reads CASTYLGTDQETQYF. CDR3 bases: TGCGCCAGCACTTACCTCGGTACGGACCAAGAGACCCAGTACTTC.

The CDR3 DNA reads as TGTGCCAGCAGCGTAGCTAATTCACCCCTCCACTTT. Its protein is CASSVANSPLHF. The V gene is TRBV9, the J gene TRBJ1-6; D uncertain. The CDR3 has 12 residues. The germline V gene has CDR1 SGDLS and CDR2 YYNGEE. V was trimmed by 0 bases and J by 6 bases, leaving 1 base between them.

V and J are TRBV21-1 and TRBJ1-2. TRBV21-1 is a known pseudogene. The CDR3 has 15 residues. In DNA, the CDR3 is TGTGCCAGCAGCAGGGGTCCGGGGCCGGGTTATGGCTACACCTTC. Protein: CASSRGPGPGYGYTF.

This clone showed up just a few times. V is TRBV4-2 and J is TRBJ1-4; D ambiguous. The length of the CDR3 is 16 residues. Trimming took 3 bases from V and 5 from J, leaving 16 bases between them. CDR1 and CDR2 from the germline V gene are LGHNA and YNFKEQ. The CDR3 protein is CASSQQTSRGNEKLFF. CDR3 sequence (DNA): TGTGCCAGCAGCCAGCAGACCTCTAGAGGGAATGAAAAACTGTTTTTT.

V gene TRBV5-1 combines with J gene TRBJ2-7; 9 bases align to TRBD2. V trimming: 2 bases; J trimming: 0 bases; junction bases outside the gene matches: 6. The CDR3 length is 16 residues. Germline V gene data show CDR1 as SGHRS and CDR2 as YFSETQ. The chain's CDR3 is CASSLGAAGGSYEQYF. CDR3 in DNA: TGCGCCAGCAGCTTAGGGGCAGCGGGGGGCTCCTACGAGCAGTACTTC.

This chain links TRBV29-1 with TRBJ2-5, with 9 bases that match TRBD2. Trimming at V came to 2 bases and at J to 5 bases, leaving 9 bases not matched to a gene. The CDR3 has 15 amino acids. Germline values: CDR1 SQVTM, CDR2 ANQGSEA. The CDR3 protein is CSVEWAAGGRETQYF. As DNA, the CDR3 is TGCAGCGTTGAATGGGCAGCGGGAGGCCGCGAGACCCAGTACTTC.

The chain recombines TRBV7-2 with TRBJ2-7; 11 bases are shared with TRBD2. V dropped 4 bases and J dropped 0; count of bases not matched to a gene: 5. The CDR3 is 16 amino acids. Germline V lookup: CDR1 SGHTA, CDR2 FQGNSA. The CDR3 reads CASSYDSGGASYEQYF. The DNA of the CDR3 is TGTGCCAGCAGCTACGATAGCGGGGGGGCCTCCTACGAGCAGTACTTC.